This T cell receptor beta chain is drawn from a study of blood T cell repertoires in COVID-19. On the study more broadly: Spain, Italy and the United States supplied samples that represented acute and convalescent COVID-19. Sources were T cells, B-cell-depleted T cells, or PBMCs; the material itself was cDNA or gDNA.

As handled by the study authors: By means of reference gene primer amplification, nucleated cell counts were estimated. Only in-frame clones appear in the TCRdb table, and some are missing; sequencing was by immunoSEQ multiplex PCR. That table furnishes V, J and clone size, whereas the DNA furnished D and trimming. Altogether about 280,000 clones are present, 88% being singletons, with the ten largest covering 11%. Patients in Seattle were enrolled during active infection, then followed longitudinally. The CDR3 is 13 residues long. Germline CDR1 is KGHDR and CDR2 is SFDVKD. V dropped 1 base and J dropped 8 bases, with 10 bases sitting between them.

The receptor was derived from a woman aged 25 to 39 with COVID-19, enrolled during active disease. This chain uses TRBV24-1 with TRBJ1-1; D not resolved. The sample taken for sequencing was peripheral blood. CDR3 nucleotide sequence: TGTGCCACCAGTGATTTTATGGGCCGAGAAGCTTTCTTT. Its protein is CATSDFMGREAFF.